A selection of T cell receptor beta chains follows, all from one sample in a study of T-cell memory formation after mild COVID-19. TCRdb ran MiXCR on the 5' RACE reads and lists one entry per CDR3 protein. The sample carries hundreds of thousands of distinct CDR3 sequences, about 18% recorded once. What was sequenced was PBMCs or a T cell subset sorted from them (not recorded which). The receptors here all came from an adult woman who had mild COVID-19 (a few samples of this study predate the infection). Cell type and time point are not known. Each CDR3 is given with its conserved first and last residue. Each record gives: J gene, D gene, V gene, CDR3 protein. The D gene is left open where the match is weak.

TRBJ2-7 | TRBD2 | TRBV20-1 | CSARSTSGMAPEEQYF
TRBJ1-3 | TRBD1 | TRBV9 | CASSVGTGGGLSGNTIYF
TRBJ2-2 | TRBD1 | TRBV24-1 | CATSDQDRGWTGELFF
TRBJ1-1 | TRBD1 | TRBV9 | CASREGTGGMNTEAFF
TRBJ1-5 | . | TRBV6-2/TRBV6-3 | CAARIGPYSNQPQHF
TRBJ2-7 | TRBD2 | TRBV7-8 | CASSPRAGKGDEQYF
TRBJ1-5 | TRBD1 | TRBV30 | CAWSTGGGNQPQHF
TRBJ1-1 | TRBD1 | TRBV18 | CASSPQGQALNTEAFF
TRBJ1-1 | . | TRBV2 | CASSAAWTALNTEAFF
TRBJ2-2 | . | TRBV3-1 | CASSQDPTTGELFF
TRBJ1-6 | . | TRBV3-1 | CASSQVQGSVLLHF
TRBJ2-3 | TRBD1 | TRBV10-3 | CAISEQDREKYF
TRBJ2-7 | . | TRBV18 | CASSQTETYEQYF
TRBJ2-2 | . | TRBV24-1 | CATSDPVRGNTGELFF
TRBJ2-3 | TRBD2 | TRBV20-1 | CSAGLAGGPSDTQYF
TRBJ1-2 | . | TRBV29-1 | CSVESQSYGYTF
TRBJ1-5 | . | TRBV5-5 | CASTRGQGSNQPQHF
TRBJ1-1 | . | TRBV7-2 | CASSLRVLGTEAFF
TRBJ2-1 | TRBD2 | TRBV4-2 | CASSQDRSSGGLEQFF
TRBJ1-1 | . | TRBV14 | CASSQVVGANTEAFF
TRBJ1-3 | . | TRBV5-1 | CASSLDGPLSGNTIYF
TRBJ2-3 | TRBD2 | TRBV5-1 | CASSLEGRGGPDTQYF
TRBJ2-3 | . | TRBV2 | CASSGSSDTQYF
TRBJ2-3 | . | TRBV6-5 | CASSFAGPPDTQYF
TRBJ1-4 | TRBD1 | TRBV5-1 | CASSSDRGKEKLFF
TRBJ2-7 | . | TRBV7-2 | CASSLVWSYEQYF
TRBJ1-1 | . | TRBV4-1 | CASSQAMGMWTEAFF
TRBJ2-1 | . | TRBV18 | CASSPPLGLKNEQFF
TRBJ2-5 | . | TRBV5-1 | CASSLAQVGQETQYF
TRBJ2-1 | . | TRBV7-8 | CASSLGSLSYNEQFF
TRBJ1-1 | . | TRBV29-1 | CSVDLNGTPEAFF